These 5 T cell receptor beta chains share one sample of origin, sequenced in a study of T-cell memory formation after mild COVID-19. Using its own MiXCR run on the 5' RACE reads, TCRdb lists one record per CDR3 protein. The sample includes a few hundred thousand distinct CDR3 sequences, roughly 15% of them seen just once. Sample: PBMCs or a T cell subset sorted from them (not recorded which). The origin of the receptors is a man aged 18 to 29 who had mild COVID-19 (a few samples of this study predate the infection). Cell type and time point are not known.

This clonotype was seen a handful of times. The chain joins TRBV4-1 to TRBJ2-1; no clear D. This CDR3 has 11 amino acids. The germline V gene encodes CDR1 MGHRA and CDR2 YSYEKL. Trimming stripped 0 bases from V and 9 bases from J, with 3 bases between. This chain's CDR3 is CASSQDSEQFF. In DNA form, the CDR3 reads TGCGCCAGCAGCCAAGATAGTGAGCAGTTCTTC.

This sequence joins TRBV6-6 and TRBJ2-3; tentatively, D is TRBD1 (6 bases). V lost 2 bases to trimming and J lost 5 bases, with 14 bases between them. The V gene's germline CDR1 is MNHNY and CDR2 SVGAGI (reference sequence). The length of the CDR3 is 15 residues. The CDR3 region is CASSYTLTGGDTQYF. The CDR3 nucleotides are TGTGCCAGCAGTTACACCCTGACAGGAGGAGATACGCAGTATTTT.

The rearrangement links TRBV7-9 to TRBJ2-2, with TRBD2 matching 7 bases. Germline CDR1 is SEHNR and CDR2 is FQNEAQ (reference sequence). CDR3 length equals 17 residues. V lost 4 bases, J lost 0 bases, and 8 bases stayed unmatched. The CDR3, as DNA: TGTGCCAGCAGCTCATTCGGGGGGTCCGCGAACACCGGGGAGCTGTTTTTT. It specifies CASSSFGGSANTGELFF.

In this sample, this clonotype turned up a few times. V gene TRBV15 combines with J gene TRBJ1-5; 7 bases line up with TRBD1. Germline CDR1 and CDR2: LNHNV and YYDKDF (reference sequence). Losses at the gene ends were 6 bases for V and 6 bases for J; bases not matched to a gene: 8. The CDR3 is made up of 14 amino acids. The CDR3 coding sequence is TGTGCCACCAGGGCCGGGACAGCTGGTCAGCCCCAGCATTTT. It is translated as CATRAGTAGQPQHF.

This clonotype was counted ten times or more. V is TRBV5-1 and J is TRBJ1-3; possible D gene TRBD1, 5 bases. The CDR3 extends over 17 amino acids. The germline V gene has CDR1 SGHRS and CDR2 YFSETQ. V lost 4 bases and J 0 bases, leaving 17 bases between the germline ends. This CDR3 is CASSAGRQFFSGNTIYF. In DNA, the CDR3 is TGCGCCAGCAGCGCTGGACGACAGTTCTTCTCTGGAAACACCATATATTTT.